This TCR beta chain is drawn from a study of shared clonotypes between healthy human individuals. The study, taken as a whole, reports: Relative to clonotypes present in all four donors, those not shared had lower generation probabilities.

This CDR3 is 15 amino acids long. J lost 1 base, V lost 2 bases, and 4 bases had no gene match. Germline V lookup: CDR1 LNHDA, CDR2 SQIVND (reference sequence). A word on this clone: The antigen remains undetermined.

Sorted-subset replicate PCRs used roughly 210 ng of genomic DNA. This amount corresponded to about 29,000 T cell genomes. TCRdb's table, derived via immunoSEQ multiplex PCR, lists solely in-frame clones and lacks some. The top ten hold approximately 2% of the sample, which has fewer than 850,000 clones, 55% to 75% seen once. Sequenced input: memory CD4+ T cells sorted from blood. Subset given: CD45RA-negative fraction. This receptor was identified in a woman aged 25 to 39 in good health. The chain is built from TRBV19 and TRBJ1-2; TRBD1 matches 7 bases. DNA for the CDR3: TGTGCCAGTAGTATATTGACAGGGCGTAACTATGGCTACACCTTC. Protein product: CASSILTGRNYGYTF.